This T cell receptor beta chain was identified in a study of cytomegalovirus exposure and HLA in healthy donors. Study observations and caveats: Fewer N-insertions than the approximately 680-donor mean were reportedly shown by an Asian-associated ancestry cluster in a later analysis. Indistinguishable V segments, including TRBV6-2 and TRBV6-3, were excluded.

A note on this clone: Its antigen is unidentified.

Per the germline V gene, CDR1 is SGDLS and CDR2 is YYNGEE. CDR3 length equals 16 residues. Trimming stripped 3 bases from V and 2 bases from J, with 17 bases between. A multiplex PCR was run with 60 Vbeta primers and 13 Jbeta primers. In the original workflow: An analysis that came later counted 70 million to 100 million unique TCR beta chains, some 11 million shared. Produced via immunoSEQ multiplex PCR; TCRdb's table is partial and in-frame only. V, J and clone size derive from that table, while D and trimming were established from the DNA sequence. The sample shows about 160,000 clones, approximately 70% of them seen only once.

J is TRBJ2-5 and V is TRBV9, with D tentatively TRBD2 (6 bases). This receptor was obtained from a man aged 35 to 55 in good health and CMV-seropositive. The sample comprised PBMCs. The CDR3 loop is CASSAREYGGQETQYF. The CDR3 DNA is TGTGCCAGCAGCGCCCGGGAGTATGGGGGGCAAGAGACCCAGTACTTC.